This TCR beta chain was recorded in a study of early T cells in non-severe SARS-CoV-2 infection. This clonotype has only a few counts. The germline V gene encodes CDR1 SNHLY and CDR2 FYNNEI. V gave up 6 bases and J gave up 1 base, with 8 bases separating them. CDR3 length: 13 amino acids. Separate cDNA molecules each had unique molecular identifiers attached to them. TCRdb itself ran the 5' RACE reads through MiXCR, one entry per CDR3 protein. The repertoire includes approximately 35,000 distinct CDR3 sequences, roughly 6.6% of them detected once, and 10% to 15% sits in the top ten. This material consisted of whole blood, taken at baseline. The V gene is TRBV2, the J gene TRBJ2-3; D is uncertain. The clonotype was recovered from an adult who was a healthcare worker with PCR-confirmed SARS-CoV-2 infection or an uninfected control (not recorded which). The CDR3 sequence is CASRWSGTDTQYF. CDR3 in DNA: TGTGCCAGCAGATGGAGCGGCACAGATACGCAGTATTTT.